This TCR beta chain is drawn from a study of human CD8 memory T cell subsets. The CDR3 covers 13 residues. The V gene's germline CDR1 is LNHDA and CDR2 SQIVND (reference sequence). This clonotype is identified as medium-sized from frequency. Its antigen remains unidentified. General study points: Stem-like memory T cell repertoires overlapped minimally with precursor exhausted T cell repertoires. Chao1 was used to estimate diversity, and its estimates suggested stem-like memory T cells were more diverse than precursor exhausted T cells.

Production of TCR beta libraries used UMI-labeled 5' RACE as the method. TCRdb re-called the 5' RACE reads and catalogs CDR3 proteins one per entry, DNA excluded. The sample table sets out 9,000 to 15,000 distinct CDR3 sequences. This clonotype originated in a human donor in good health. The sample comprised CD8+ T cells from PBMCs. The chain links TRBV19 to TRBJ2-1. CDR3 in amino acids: CASSTHPGNEQFF.